This entry is about one T cell receptor (beta chain). Its antigen is not identified. Looked up from germline, CDR1 is ENHRY and CDR2 is SYGVKD. The CDR3 has 14 amino acids. V gave up 2 bases and J gave up 3 bases, with 11 bases separating them. These data belong to a study of T cells in localized non-small cell lung cancer. The study, taken as a whole, reports: Uninvolved adjacent lung, not tumor, had the highest T cell clonality. The tumor had only one region sequenced, so heterogeneity remains possible. Longer survival (overall) was linked to higher T cell density in blood. Researchers found a median around 50 of the top 100 tumor clones in adjacent lung.

Clones were sequenced by immunoSEQ multiplex PCR, and TCRdb holds only the in-frame ones, with some missing. Of roughly 24,000 clones listed, around 93% are singletons. The chain has TRBV10-3 and TRBJ2-7; D is possibly TRBD1 (5 bases). This sample comprised peripheral blood, obtained before any cancer treatment. This clonotype was sampled from a female donor aged 60 or older with stage II squamous cell lung carcinoma. The CDR3, as DNA: TGTGCCATCAGTGAGCGCAGGGCCCTCTACGAGCAGTACTTC. Translation gives CAISERRALYEQYF.